The entry that follows covers one T cell receptor beta chain sequence. No antigen is known for it. These data are taken from a study of T cells in Graves' hyperthyroidism and ophthalmopathy. Regarding the study as a whole: Most thyroid clonotypes that were expanded above 0.001 also turned up in blood.

The V gene's germline CDR1 is LGHNA and CDR2 YNFKEQ. V gave up 4 bases and J gave up 6 bases; unmatched junction bases: 12. CDR3 length equals 16 residues. Graves' hyperthyroidism qualified as stable when ophthalmopathy did not progress within 18 months. Diagnosis relied on clinical symptoms, serum thyroxine and TRAb, thyroid ultrasound and orbital computed tomography. Fresh peripheral blood, under 13 ml, was the source of the PBMCs. RNA transcripts served as the template for amplifying TCR beta CDR3 regions. A first-round RT-PCR of the TCR CDR3 used the HTBI primer set. TCRdb called the multiplex PCR reads again in MiXCR, with one record for every CDR3 protein. The sample consists of roughly 750,000 distinct CDR3 sequences, around 17% of them appearing once.

The sequence was collected from a man between 18 and 35 years old with Graves' hyperthyroidism. This chain joins TRBV4-2 and TRBJ1-1, with 9 bases that match TRBD1. Sequenced: blood. The CDR3 protein is CASSPLQGALMAEAFF. DNA for the CDR3: TGTGCCAGCAGCCCGTTACAGGGGGCGCTGATGGCTGAAGCTTTCTTT.